This paragraph reports one T cell receptor beta chain. The antigen remains undetermined. Together with a sample-barcoded 5' primer, a J-beta primer mix was included in a second PCR lasting 7 to 11 cycles. A template-switch adaptor containing 12 random nucleotides labeled each cDNA molecule. From the 5' RACE reads, TCRdb called clonotypes with MiXCR, one entry per CDR3 protein. The sample holds some 690,000 distinct CDR3 sequences, 20% to 25% seen once. This entry belongs to a study of blood T cells in healthy people across ages. General observations from the study: While age rose, TCR beta diversity per million T cells dropped in a roughly linear way.

Looked up from germline, CDR1 is MNHEY and CDR2 is SVGAGI. The V gene end was trimmed by 2 bases and the J gene end by 1 base; junction bases not matched to a gene: 6. The CDR3 sequence is 16 residues long. Samples each yielded at least 5.5 micrograms of total RNA. The sample was blood. The sequence was collected from a man between 65 and 79 years old in good health. The gene calls are TRBV6-5 and TRBJ2-3; 7 nucleotides align to TRBD1. CDR3 coding DNA: TGTGCCAGCAGTTACCCTTGCGGACAGGGCACAGATACGCAGTATTTT. Amino acid sequence: CASSYPCGQGTDTQYF.